This T cell receptor beta chain was recorded in a study of patients and donors after allogeneic stem cell transplantation. TCRdb redid the calling of the RT-PCR reads with MiXCR, one entry per CDR3 protein. Among more than 55,000 distinct CDR3 sequences, approximately 12% were seen once, and the ten largest hold roughly a third. Germline CDR1 SGDLS, CDR2 YYNGEE. V lost 0 bases to trimming and J lost 2 bases, with 12 bases between them. The CDR3 contains 15 residues. This clonotype was observed a handful of times. The material sequenced was blood, either unsorted or a sorted T cell fraction (not recorded which). The TCR comes from a human donor who was either an allogeneic HSCT recipient or a stem cell or donor lymphocyte infusion donor (not recorded which). It is not recorded whose cells these are; they may come from a transplant donor. The rearrangement uses TRBV9 and TRBJ2-7; D tentatively reads TRBD1 or TRBD2 (6 bases each). Here the CDR3 reads CASSVVGGPPYEQYF. The CDR3, as DNA: TGTGCCAGCAGCGTAGTAGGGGGGCCTCCCTACGAGCAGTACTTC.